Listed here are 20 T cell receptor beta chains from one sample, sequenced in a study of early T cells in non-severe SARS-CoV-2 infection (dated by TCRdb to 2020 to 2022). The receptor library was made with 5' RACE. The instrument was a NextSeq 500. TCRdb itself trimmed the public reads at Q25 with fastp, ran MiXCR and retained productive beta chains. Entries are consolidated by CDR3 protein sequence, retaining the most common genes and DNA. The sample table lists almost 45,000 distinct CDR3 sequences, around 6% of them with a count of one. The leading ten clones occupy roughly 12% of the sample. Sequenced sample: whole blood. The origin of the receptors is an adult who was a healthcare worker with PCR-confirmed SARS-CoV-2 infection or an uninfected control (not recorded which).

This clonotype was observed at least ten times. This chain joins TRBV28 and TRBJ2-5; D may correspond to TRBD1 or TRBD2 (5 bases each). The germline V and J ends were trimmed by 4 bases and 5 bases, with 11 bases remaining between them. Germline CDR1 MDHEN, CDR2 SYDVKM. This CDR3 spans 13 amino acids. The CDR3, as DNA: TGTGCCAGCAGTTCCGGGACCTCGGAGACCCAGTACTTC. The encoded protein is CASSSGTSETQYF.

Concerning this clonotype itself: A read error may produce the germline difference seen at one junction end. This chain connects TRBV3-1 to TRBJ2-1; 7 positions agree with TRBD1. The CDR3 runs to 11 residues. CDR1 and CDR2 from the germline V gene are LGHDT and YNNKEL (reference sequence). The DNA of the CDR3 is TGTGCCAGCAGCTACGACAGGGAATTCGCCTTC. The encoded protein is CASSYDREFAF.

This clonotype was seen ten or more times. The chain employs TRBV28 and TRBJ1-1; D is possibly TRBD1 (5 bases). The CDR3 is 12 amino acids. V was shortened by 10 bases and J by 3 bases, with 12 bases between the two germline ends. Germline CDR1 MDHEN, CDR2 SYDVKM. In nucleotides, the CDR3 is TGTGCCACCTTTAGAGGGGACACTGAAGCTTTCTTT. Amino acids: CATFRGDTEAFF.

This clonotype was counted many times. This chain uses TRBV30 with TRBJ2-2; 9 positions match TRBD1. Germline trimming cut 5 bases from V and 4 bases from J; bases unmatched to any gene: 8. The CDR3 covers 15 residues. CDR1 and CDR2 from the germline V gene are GTSNPN and SVGIG (reference sequence). For the CDR3, the DNA is TGTGCCTGGGCAGGACAGGGGATCTCCACCGGGGAGCTGTTTTTT. This sequence encodes CAWAGQGISTGELFF.

This clonotype was detected a few times. The genes are TRBV5-1 and TRBJ1-4; D is unclear. The germline V gene has CDR1 SGHRS and CDR2 YFSETQ. Trimming took off 4 bases at V and 0 bases at J, with 7 bases between the two ends. The CDR3 extends over 14 amino acids. The CDR3 loop reads CASSRDATNEKLFF. CDR3 in DNA: TGCGCCAGCAGCCGAGACGCAACTAATGAAAAACTGTTTTTT.

This clonotype was recorded at least ten times. The V call is TRBV11-2, the J call TRBJ2-7; tentative D call: TRBD1 (6 bases). Germline CDR1 SGHAT, CDR2 FQNNGV. There are 15 residues in the CDR3. The germline V and J ends were trimmed by 1 base and 1 base, with 11 bases remaining between them. CDR3: CASSLGPGDSYEQYF. The CDR3 bases are TGTGCCAGCAGCTTAGGCCCAGGGGATTCCTACGAGCAGTACTTC.

This clonotype was seen many times. The rearrangement joins TRBV24-1 to TRBJ2-2; 10 bases agree with TRBD1. After removal of 4 bases from V and 6 bases from J, the junction contained 7 bases not matched to a gene. CDR1 is KGHDR and CDR2 is SFDVKD in the germline V gene. This CDR3 has 16 amino acids. DNA for the CDR3: TGTGCCACCAGTGACCCCGGGACAGGGGACGCCGGGGAGCTGTTTTTT. Protein: CATSDPGTGDAGELFF.

The chain links TRBV6-6 to TRBJ2-7; tentative D call: TRBD2 (5 bases). The V gene lost 5 bases and the J gene lost 2 bases, with 19 bases spanning the gap. Germline V gene lookup returns CDR1 MNHNY and CDR2 SVGAGI (reference sequence). This CDR3 has 16 amino acids. The CDR3 loop is CASSPPGLATAYEQYF. The CDR3 DNA sequence: TGTGCCAGCAGTCCGCCCGGGCTAGCAACCGCCTACGAGCAGTACTTC.

The table lists this clonotype with many counts. This chain links TRBV12-3 or TRBV12-4 with TRBJ1-1; D is perhaps TRBD1 (5 bases). The CDR3 has 13 residues. V lost 5 bases to trimming and J lost 5 bases, with 12 bases between them. The CDR3 DNA sequence: TGTGCCAGCAGTCTCCTAAGGGGTACTGAAGCTTTCTTT. Translation: CASSLLRGTEAFF.

Many counts were recorded for this clonotype. The chain carries TRBV12-3 or TRBV12-4 and TRBJ2-3; TRBD1 agrees at 7 bases. The CDR3 totals 15 residues. V was pared by 5 bases and J by 1 base, with 6 bases of the junction left unmatched. As DNA, the CDR3 is TGTGCCAGCAGTCTCGCCGGGACAGGCACAGATACGCAGTATTTT. It translates to CASSLAGTGTDTQYF.

In this sample, this clonotype turned up a few times. The chain joins TRBV7-2 to TRBJ1-1; D remains ambiguous. The CDR3 length is 16 residues. V lost 4 bases and J 0 bases, leaving 15 bases between the germline ends. Per the germline V gene, CDR1 is SGHTA and CDR2 is FQGNSA. The CDR3 DNA sequence: TGTGCCAGCAGCTCGTACGGAGCCACATTGAACACTGAAGCTTTCTTT. Translation gives CASSSYGATLNTEAFF.

There are many counts of this clonotype. The rearrangement links TRBV12-3 or TRBV12-4 to TRBJ1-5, with 7 bases fitting TRBD1. J lost 7 bases, V lost 2 bases, and 14 bases had no gene match. The CDR3 has 17 amino acids. In DNA form, the CDR3 reads TGTGCCAGCAGTTTAAGTATGGGGACAGAATTTCTCCAGCCCCAGCATTTT. Translating it yields CASSLSMGTEFLQPQHF.

This clonotype was counted at least ten times. The chain has TRBV5-1 and TRBJ1-1; 7 bases are a match to TRBD1. The CDR3 covers 16 residues. V lost 4 bases and J lost 4; bases outside the gene matches: 13. Germline V gene lookup returns CDR1 SGHRS and CDR2 YFSETQ. The CDR3, as DNA: TGCGCCAGCAGCGTGACAGGGTCTGTGCCTGGCACTGAAGCTTTCTTT. Translated: CASSVTGSVPGTEAFF.

In this sample, this clonotype turned up many times. The J gene is TRBJ1-5, the V gene TRBV30; D may be TRBD1 (5 bases). V was clipped by 3 bases and J by 5 bases, with 11 bases between them. The CDR3 length is 13 residues. Germline CDR1 GTSNPN, CDR2 SVGIG (reference sequence). Written as DNA, the CDR3 is TGTGCCTGGAGGGGGACGACCCATCAGCCCCAGCATTTT. Its translation is CAWRGTTHQPQHF.

As regards this clonotype: This sequence may be a read error, since a much larger clone differs from it by one base. It is likely a read error, because the conserved phenylalanine at the end of the CDR3 is missing. V usage is TRBV6-1 and J usage is TRBJ1-5; TRBD1 matches at 7 bases. Germline CDR1 MNHNS, CDR2 SASEGT. This CDR3 has 16 amino acids. V lost 5 bases and J lost 5; bases outside the gene matches: 12. The CDR3 DNA is TGTGCCAGCAGTTACGACAGGGTGGGGATCGATCAGCCCCAGCATTCT. It yields the protein CASSYDRVGIDQPQHS.

This clonotype came up a few times. V usage is TRBV12-3 or TRBV12-4 and J usage is TRBJ2-3; weak D call: TRBD2 (5 bases). The CDR3 contains 11 residues. With 7 bases removed from V and 7 bases from J, the gap between germline ends came to 9 bases. This chain's CDR3 is CASTRGNTQYF. In nucleotides, the CDR3 is TGTGCCAGCACCCGAGGGAATACGCAGTATTTT.

The gene calls are TRBV7-2 and TRBJ1-5; TRBD1 is a possible D gene (5 bases). This CDR3 spans 14 amino acids. Trimming shortened V by 3 bases and J by 4 bases, and 10 bases separated the two germline ends. Germline CDR1 reads SGHTA; CDR2 reads FQGNSA. The chain's CDR3 is CASSLTVTNQPQHF. The CDR3 DNA is TGTGCCAGCAGCTTGACAGTGACAAATCAGCCCCAGCATTTT.

The gene calls are TRBV6-1 and TRBJ2-3; D unresolved. The V and J ends lost 2 bases and 9 bases respectively, with 12 bases between them. This CDR3 is built from 13 residues. Germline V CDR1 and CDR2: MNHNS, SASEGT. The CDR3 loop is CASSENRIGTQYF. The CDR3 bases are TGTGCCAGCAGTGAAAACCGGATAGGGACGCAGTATTTT.

This clonotype was counted many times. The chain links TRBV20-1 to TRBJ2-7, with 13 bases lining up with TRBD2. This CDR3 comprises 15 residues. Per germline, CDR1 DFQATT and CDR2 SNEGSKA (reference sequence). V was clipped by 1 base and J by 7 bases; unmatched bases: 7. The CDR3 DNA sequence: TGCAGTGCTAGAGTTGCCGGGACTAGCGGGGAAGAGCAGTACTTC. It is translated as CSARVAGTSGEEQYF.

This clonotype was counted only a few times. This chain links TRBV7-9 with TRBJ2-7, with 7 bases matching TRBD1. V trimming: 5 bases; J trimming: 1 base; junction bases outside the gene matches: 5. Germline V lookup: CDR1 SEHNR, CDR2 FQNEAQ (reference sequence). CDR3 length: 14 residues. In nucleotides, the CDR3 is TGTGCCAGCAGCCCATCGGGACAGTCCTACGAGCAGTACTTC. It yields the protein CASSPSGQSYEQYF. Based on the CDR3 plus reference TRBV7-9 and TRBJ2-7, the full variable domain is DTGVSQNPRHKITKRGQNVTFRCDPISEHNRLYWYRQTLGQGPEFLTYFQNEAQLEKSRLLSDRFSAERPKGSFSTLEIQRTEQGDSAMYLCASSPSGQSYEQYFGPGTRLTVT.